The sample holds many counts of the clone carrying this T cell receptor beta chain. Its antigen is not identified. At one boundary the junction diverges from the germline segment, which might be a read error. Germline V gene sequence: CDR1 SNHLY, CDR2 FYNNEI. The length of the CDR3 is 16 residues. The data were taken from a study of Graves' ophthalmopathy and Graves' hyperthyroidism. From RNA, the CDR3 regions of TCR beta chains were amplified and sequenced. RT-PCR was first run with HTBI primers, then multiplex PCR in a second round. TCRdb fed the multiplex PCR reads into MiXCR, producing one record per CDR3 protein. The sample carries 500,000 to 700,000 distinct CDR3 sequences, roughly 20% recorded once. Whole-study findings and limits: Blood also carried most expanded thyroid clonotypes exceeding 0.001 frequency.

As diagnostic evidence, clinical symptoms, serum thyroxine, TRAb, thyroid ultrasound and orbital computed tomography were relied upon. Material: peripheral blood. The chain uses TRBV2 and TRBJ1-2; D might be TRBD1 (5 bases). The TCR comes from a woman under 30 with stable Graves' hyperthyroidism. Some clones in this sample may be carry-over from other donors' samples. The DNA of the CDR3 is TGTGCCAGCAGTGGGAGTCGGTTAGGGGCGAGCTATGGCTACGCCTTC. It translates to CASSGSRLGASYGYAF.